The 25 T cell receptor beta chains listed next were all sequenced from one sample in a study of vaccination effects on CD4 cells after COVID-19. Sequencing was preceded by expansion of antigen-specific CD4+ T cells with viral peptide pools in the ViraFEST assay. After roughly 10 days in culture, the CD4+ T cells were isolated. This person's SARS-CoV-2 infection, confirmed by PCR, occurred between March and December 2020. All participants had two doses of either the BNT162b2 or mRNA-1273 vaccine. No antigen has been assigned to these receptors. TCRdb's table, derived via immunoSEQ multiplex PCR, lists solely in-frame clones and lacks some. In the table there are 13,000 to 15,000 clones, around three quarters of which are singletons. The specimen comprised CD4+ T cells from PBMCs cultured with SARS-CoV-2 spike peptides, sampled after COVID-19 vaccination. The origin of the receptors is a human donor who had a prior SARS-CoV-2 infection.

V and J are TRBV24-1 and TRBJ1-2, with 7 bases aligning to TRBD1. The V segment lost 4 bases and the J segment 4 bases; nucleotides outside the gene matches: 2. Germline loops: CDR1 KGHDR, CDR2 SFDVKD. There are 13 residues in the CDR3. Here the CDR3 DNA reads TGTGCCACCAGTGACGGGACAGCCTATGGCTACACCTTC. It encodes CATSDGTAYGYTF.

The chain links TRBV2 to TRBJ1-6, with D possibly TRBD1 on 5 matching bases. Looked up from germline, CDR1 is SNHLY and CDR2 is FYNNEI. Trimming removed 6 bases from V and 6 bases from J, with 12 bases in between. This CDR3 is built from 14 residues. The CDR3 bases are TGTGCCAGCAGGGAGGGGCCCTCTAATTCACCCCTCCACTTT. It specifies CASREGPSNSPLHF.

The chain couples TRBV7-3 to TRBJ2-1; D uncertain. Germline values: CDR1 SGHTA, CDR2 FQGTGA. The CDR3 runs to 13 residues. Trimming cost V 5 bases and J 9 bases, with 14 bases left between them. CDR3 residues: CASSIRMSGEQFF. Written as DNA, the CDR3 is TGTGCCAGCAGCATCAGGATGTCCGGTGAGCAGTTCTTC.

In its sample, this clone was seen once. The CDR3 reads CASWDRGRGNTEAFF. The DNA of the CDR3 is TGTGCCAGCTGGGACAGGGGGCGAGGGAACACTGAAGCTTTCTTT. This chain joins TRBV6-5 and TRBJ1-1, with TRBD1 matching over 12 bases. CDR1 MNHEY and CDR2 SVGAGI come from the germline V gene. The ends lost 8 bases at V and 1 base at J; junction bases unmatched: 5. This CDR3 is 15 amino acids long.

The chain uses TRBV4-3 and TRBJ2-2; 9 positions match TRBD2. Losses at the gene ends were 1 base for V and 6 bases for J; bases not matched to a gene: 3. Germline V lookup: CDR1 LGHNA, CDR2 YSLEER. The CDR3 sequence is 15 residues long. CDR3 in DNA: TGCGCCAGCAGCCAAGGCTGGACTAGCGCCGGGGAGCTGTTTTTT. It encodes CASSQGWTSAGELFF.

This chain connects TRBV11-3 to TRBJ2-7; a weak D match, TRBD1 (6 bases). V gave up 5 bases and J gave up 3 bases, with 14 bases separating them. Looked up from germline, CDR1 is SGHNT and CDR2 is YENEEA. The CDR3 length is 14 residues. The chain's CDR3 is CASSLHQGNYEQYF. CDR3 bases: TGTGCCAGCAGCCTCCACCAGGGGAACTACGAGCAGTACTTC.

The V call is TRBV28, the J call TRBJ1-3, with no clear D. Germline-derived CDR1 and CDR2 are MDHEN and SYDVKM. The V and J ends lost 3 bases and 4 bases respectively, with 13 bases between them. The CDR3 has 15 residues. The CDR3 DNA follows: TGTGCCAGCAGTTTGTTGAAAGGGTCCGGAAACACCATATATTTT. It is translated as CASSLLKGSGNTIYF. Supplemented by reference TRBV28 and TRBJ1-3, the full variable domain reads DVKVTQSSRYLVKRTGEKVFLECVQDMDHENMFWYRQDPGLGLRLIYFSYDVKMKEKGDIPEGYSVSREKKERFSLILESASTNQTSMYLCASSLLKGSGNTIYFGEGSWLTVV.

The V and J genes are TRBV29-1 and TRBJ1-1; D unclear. The CDR3 consists of 12 residues. Per germline, CDR1 SQVTM and CDR2 ANQGSEA. Deletions cut 1 base from V and 5 bases from J, with 8 bases between. CDR3 region: CSVEGGRTEAFF. CDR3 in DNA: TGCAGCGTTGAAGGAGGGAGGACTGAAGCTTTCTTT.

The rearrangement uses TRBV6-5 and TRBJ1-1; 7 bases are a match to TRBD1. Germline values: CDR1 MNHEY, CDR2 SVGAGI. This CDR3 has 15 residues. With 6 bases clipped from V and 1 base from J, the junction kept 8 bases outside the gene matches. The CDR3 region has the DNA TGTGCCAGCAGCCGGGCTCCAGGGGGGAACACTGAAGCTTTCTTT. Translated: CASSRAPGGNTEAFF.

This clone appeared a single time. The chain employs TRBV11-3 and TRBJ1-1, with D uncertain. The V end was cut by 1 base, the J end by 4 bases, with 13 bases between. The CDR3 contains 15 residues. Looked up from germline, CDR1 is SGHNT and CDR2 is YENEEA. The CDR3 region is CASSLVRHGGTEAFF. CDR3 bases: TGTGCCAGCAGCTTAGTCCGCCACGGAGGCACTGAAGCTTTCTTT.

The chain combines TRBV20-1 with TRBJ2-3; no firm D call. Looked up from germline, CDR1 is DFQATT and CDR2 is SNEGSKA (reference sequence). The V end was cut by 3 bases, the J end by 5 bases, with 6 bases between. There are 11 residues in the CDR3. The CDR3 here is CSASFRDTQYF. The CDR3 DNA reads TGCAGTGCTAGTTTTCGAGATACGCAGTATTTT.

This chain uses TRBV5-1 with TRBJ2-5, with no clear D. Trimming shortened V by 0 bases and J by 2 bases, and 5 bases separated the two germline ends. The CDR3 is made up of 13 amino acids. Germline V gene lookup returns CDR1 SGHRS and CDR2 YFSETQ. CDR3 nucleotide sequence: TGCGCCAGCAGCTTGGACCCTCAAGAGACCCAGTACTTC. This encodes CASSLDPQETQYF.

The chain has TRBV20-1 and TRBJ1-2, with 7 bases lining up with TRBD1. The CDR3 contains 11 residues. Germline V gene sequence: CDR1 DFQATT, CDR2 SNEGSKA (reference sequence). The CDR3 reads CSPGQIYGYTF. For the CDR3, the DNA is TGCAGCCCGGGACAGATTTATGGCTACACCTTC.

The chain carries TRBV7-2 and TRBJ2-6, with D perhaps TRBD1 or TRBD2 (5 bases each). This CDR3 is built from 18 residues. Trimming took 5 bases from V and 1 from J, leaving 18 bases between them. Germline CDR1 reads SGHTA; CDR2 reads FQGNSA. The CDR3 region is CASSITPAWGSGANVLTF. DNA of the CDR3: TGTGCCAGCAGCATAACCCCTGCGTGGGGGTCTGGGGCCAACGTCCTGACTTTC.

This clone was counted a few times. The chain carries TRBV5-1 and TRBJ1-4, with a tentative D call TRBD1 (6 bases). The CDR3 length is 16 residues. The germline gives CDR1 SGHRS, CDR2 YFSETQ. With 0 bases removed from V and 3 bases from J, the gap between germline ends came to 12 bases. CDR3 DNA: TGCGCCAGCAGCTTGGGGGGGGCGTCGGCTAATGAAAAACTGTTTTTT. This sequence encodes CASSLGGASANEKLFF.

The V call is TRBV7-9, the J call TRBJ1-4, with D possibly matching TRBD1 (6 bases). Germline lookup yields CDR1 SEHNR and CDR2 FQNEAQ (reference sequence). Between the trimmed V and J ends, which lost 5 bases and 8 bases, there was a span of 21 bases. The CDR3 has 16 residues. The CDR3 is CASSQGQGREDEKLFF. The CDR3 region has the DNA TGTGCCAGCAGCCAGGGGCAGGGAAGGGAGGACGAAAAACTGTTTTTT.

This chain uses TRBV6-6 with TRBJ2-2, with a tentative D call TRBD2 (6 bases). The CDR3 loop spans 15 amino acids. The germline gives CDR1 MNHNY, CDR2 SVGAGI (reference sequence). The ends were cut back, 7 bases at V and 3 bases at J, with 15 bases in the middle. The CDR3 sequence is CASKLRDSYTGELFF. Written as DNA, the CDR3 is TGTGCCAGCAAACTTCGGGACTCATACACCGGGGAGCTGTTTTTT.

V gene TRBV5-6 combines with J gene TRBJ1-2; D gene ambiguous. Germline CDR1 is SGHDT and CDR2 is YYEEEE. V dropped 2 bases and J dropped 3 bases, with 20 bases sitting between them. The CDR3 is made up of 17 amino acids. This CDR3 reads CASSFLKLQAGHYGYTF. As DNA, the CDR3 is TGTGCCAGCAGCTTTCTTAAGCTCCAGGCGGGTCACTATGGCTACACCTTC.

V gene TRBV11-1 combines with J gene TRBJ2-3; maybe TRBD1 (6 bases). The V gene lost 5 bases and the J gene lost 6 bases, with 21 bases spanning the gap. The CDR3 loop spans 16 amino acids. Germline V CDR1 and CDR2: SGHAT, FQDESV (reference sequence). CDR3 bases: TGTGCCAGCAGCACCAGGGGCCAGGGGAATTCGGATACGCAGTATTTT. Amino acid sequence: CASSTRGQGNSDTQYF.

The V gene is TRBV7-3, the J gene TRBJ2-1; TRBD2 matches at 9 bases. The J segment lost 9 bases and the V segment lost 7 bases, leaving 10 bases of the junction unmatched. CDR1 is SGHTA, CDR2 FQGTGA, per germline. The CDR3 has 14 residues. The DNA of the CDR3 is TGTGCCAGCAAGCCTAGCGGGGCAAGTAGTGAGCAGTTCTTC. As protein: CASKPSGASSEQFF.

The rearrangement uses TRBV13 and TRBJ2-7; tentatively, D is TRBD1 or TRBD2 (5 bases each). This CDR3 spans 13 amino acids. Trimming stripped 10 bases from V and 0 bases from J, with 13 bases between. In germline, CDR1 is PRHDT, CDR2 FYEKMQ (reference sequence). CDR3 sequence (DNA): TGTGCCAACCCGGGGCCGGGCTCCTACGAGCAGTACTTC. Translating it yields CANPGPGSYEQYF.

The rearrangement uses TRBV11-2 and TRBJ2-1; no clear D gene. The CDR3 is made up of 15 amino acids. Germline lookup yields CDR1 SGHAT and CDR2 FQNNGV. Trimming cost V 5 bases and J 2 bases, with 13 bases left between them. The CDR3 bases are TGTGCCAGCAGCCCCGGTACGGGCGCCTACAATGAGCAGTTCTTC. This sequence encodes CASSPGTGAYNEQFF.

The CDR3, as DNA: TGTGCCACCAGCCTAAGGGGAGCTAATGGCTACACCTTC. It codes for CATSLRGANGYTF. V gene TRBV15 combines with J gene TRBJ1-2; weak D call: TRBD1 (5 bases). Per the germline V gene, CDR1 is LNHNV and CDR2 is YYDKDF (reference sequence). This CDR3 spans 13 amino acids. V lost 5 bases, J lost 6 bases, and 13 bases lay in between.

This chain links TRBV6-5 with TRBJ2-1; 10 bases map to TRBD1. This CDR3 contains 15 residues. Germline V gene data show CDR1 as MNHEY and CDR2 as SVGAGI. Losses at the gene ends were 6 bases for V and 6 bases for J; bases not matched to a gene: 8. The CDR3 reads CASRDRGRVANEQFF. In DNA, the CDR3 is TGTGCCAGCAGAGACAGGGGGCGAGTTGCCAATGAGCAGTTCTTC.

This chain joins TRBV28 and TRBJ2-2; the match to TRBD2 covers 8 bases. Germline assignment: CDR1 MDHEN and CDR2 SYDVKM. V trimming: 7 bases; J trimming: 8 bases; junction bases outside the gene matches: 6. CDR3 length: 13 amino acids. CDR3 DNA: TGTGCCAGCAAACGGGGGGGCTGGGGGGAGCTGTTTTTT. Translation: CASKRGGWGELFF.